These T cell receptor beta chains were read from a single sample in a study of blood T cell repertoires in COVID-19. Measured with immunoSEQ multiplex PCR; TCRdb has only the in-frame clones, and not every one. This sample has roughly 250,000 clones; 70% to 90% occur once, and the top ten carry around 0.87%. Sequencing was done on a sample of PBMCs or T cells enriched from blood (not recorded which). The source of these receptors is a man aged 50 to 60 who had been exposed to COVID-19. Both conserved end residues are part of each CDR3. The order of the fields is J gene, V gene, clone size, D gene, CDR3 protein, CDR3 DNA. The D gene is left open where the match is weak. Not all rows give a size; the values are once, few, many and, for expanded clones, a class.

>TRBJ1-1|TRBV24-1|-|-
CATSDPLRGAFF
TGTGCCACCAGTGACCCCCTTCGCGGAGCTTTCTTT
>TRBJ1-1|TRBV7-8|-|-
CASSLALGTLMNTEAFF
TGTGCCAGCAGCTTAGCTCTCGGGACACTTATGAACACTGAAGCTTTCTTT
>TRBJ1-4|TRBV2|once|-
CATRQEGEKLFF
TGTGCCACCAGACAGGAAGGGGAAAAACTGTTTTTT
>TRBJ1-1|TRBV10-3|-|-
CAISVGRVLTEAFF
TGTGCCATCAGTGTCGGCAGGGTGTTAACTGAAGCTTTCTTT
>TRBJ2-3|TRBV3-1/TRBV3-2|-|TRBD2
CASRPRGGGPADTQYF
TGTGCCAGCAGGCCACGTGGCGGGGGGCCCGCTGATACGCAGTATTTT
>TRBJ1-5|TRBV27|-|-
CATGRVSNQPQHF
TGTGCCACCGGGAGGGTTAGCAATCAGCCCCAGCATTTT
>TRBJ2-1|TRBV7-9|-|TRBD2
CASSSTLAGGLLNEQFF
TGTGCCAGCAGCTCGACACTAGCGGGGGGTCTCCTCAATGAGCAGTTCTTC
>TRBJ1-2|TRBV28|-|TRBD1
CASSYTGAYGYTF
TGTGCCAGCAGCTATACAGGGGCATATGGCTACACCTTC
>TRBJ1-4|TRBV10-3|-|-
CAISDQVGATEKLFF
TGTGCCATCAGTGACCAGGTGGGGGCTACGGAAAAACTGTTTTTT
>TRBJ1-1|TRBV6-5|-|-
CASTRSGTSNTEAFF
TGTGCCAGCACCCGTAGTGGGACAAGTAACACTGAAGCTTTCTTT
>TRBJ1-4|TRBV30|-|-
CAWSVGAGGPGEKLFF
TGTGCCTGGAGTGTAGGCGCCGGGGGGCCGGGGGAAAAACTGTTTTTT
>TRBJ1-2|TRBV5-1|-|-
CASSPRAALHYGYTF
TGCGCCAGCAGCCCCCGAGCAGCGCTTCACTATGGCTACACCTTC
>TRBJ1-3|TRBV10-3|-|TRBD1
CASGGQGPNTIYF
TGTGCCTCAGGGGGACAGGGGCCCAACACCATATATTTT
>TRBJ1-1|TRBV10-3|-|TRBD1
CAISEPSRQGNTEAFF
TGTGCCATCAGTGAGCCCTCCCGACAGGGTAACACTGAAGCTTTCTTT
>TRBJ1-5|TRBV10-3|-|TRBD1
CAIRDRSGQPQHF
TGTGCCATCAGGGACAGGTCCGGTCAGCCCCAGCATTTT
>TRBJ1-2|TRBV3-1/TRBV3-2|-|TRBD1
CASSQVPTGKSAYGYTF
TGTGCCAGCAGCCAAGTACCGACAGGGAAGTCGGCCTATGGCTACACCTTC
>TRBJ2-1|TRBV5-1|-|TRBD2
CASSLTSGPYNEQFF
TGCGCCAGCAGCTTGACTAGCGGCCCCTACAATGAGCAGTTCTTC
>TRBJ1-4|TRBV28|once|-
CASSFPTTNEKLFF
TGTGCCAGCAGTTTCCCAACAACTAATGAAAAACTGTTTTTT
>TRBJ2-3|TRBV27|-|TRBD2
CASRGTSGLAQYF
TGTGCCAGCAGGGGGACTAGCGGGCTAGCGCAGTATTTT
>TRBJ2-7|TRBV7-2|-|TRBD1
CASSIRTGDSYEQYF
TGTGCCAGCAGCATACGGACAGGGGATAGCTACGAGCAGTACTTC
>TRBJ2-5|TRBV7-2|-|-
CASSLAGVQETQYF
TGTGCCAGCAGCTTAGCAGGGGTCCAAGAGACCCAGTACTTC
>TRBJ1-5|TRBV6-2/TRBV6-3|-|TRBD1
CASSLQGRPQHF
TGTGCCAGCAGTTTACAGGGGCGGCCCCAGCATTTT
>TRBJ1-1|TRBV11-2|-|TRBD1
CASSPTRGRGRAGTEAFF
TGTGCCAGCAGCCCGACGCGGGGCAGGGGGCGTGCGGGCACTGAAGCTTTCTTT
>TRBJ2-1|TRBV9|-|-
CASSVDGYNEQFF
TGTGCCAGCAGCGTAGACGGTTACAATGAGCAGTTCTTC
>TRBJ1-4|TRBV7-2|-|TRBD1
CASSLQGASSEKLFF
TGTGCCAGCAGCTTACAGGGGGCGTCAAGTGAAAAACTGTTTTTT
>TRBJ1-2|TRBV5-3|few|-
CARSFGGSYGYTF
TGTGCCAGAAGCTTTGGGGGGAGCTATGGCTACACCTTC
>TRBJ1-5|TRBV5-5|-|-
CASSLETGGLNQPQHF
TGTGCCAGCAGCTTGGAGACGGGGGGCCTCAATCAGCCCCAGCATTTT
>TRBJ1-1|TRBV5-1|few|-
CASSLDVENTEAFF
TGCGCCAGCAGCTTGGATGTAGAGAACACTGAAGCTTTCTTT
>TRBJ2-7|TRBV15|-|TRBD1
CATQDRDEQYF
TGTGCCACCCAGGACAGGGACGAGCAGTACTTC
>TRBJ2-2|TRBV19|-|TRBD1
CASSRDRYTGELFF
TGTGCCAGTAGTAGGGACAGGTACACCGGGGAGCTGTTTTTT
>TRBJ2-3|TRBV5-1|-|TRBD1
CASSIQGLGTDTQYF
TGCGCCAGCAGCATACAGGGGTTGGGGACAGATACGCAGTATTTT
>TRBJ2-5|TRBV25-1|-|TRBD2
CASSFTSGRDQETQYF
TGTGCCAGCAGTTTTACTAGCGGGAGGGACCAAGAGACCCAGTACTTC
>TRBJ1-1|TRBV5-6|-|-
CASSILQGWAEAFF
TGTGCCAGCAGCATCTTACAGGGTTGGGCTGAAGCTTTCTTT
>TRBJ2-1|TRBV7-9|-|TRBD1
CASSQQRQGNEQFF
TGTGCCAGCAGCCAACAACGACAGGGCAATGAGCAGTTCTTC
>TRBJ2-3|TRBV27|-|-
CASTAGYYTDTQYF
TGTGCCAGCACGGCAGGGTACTACACAGATACGCAGTATTTT
>TRBJ2-3|TRBV18|-|-
CASSPVSDTQYF
TGTGCCAGCTCCCCGGTCTCGGATACGCAGTATTTT
>TRBJ2-5|TRBV5-4|-|TRBD2
CASSPGTSGRYQETQYF
TGTGCCAGCAGCCCGGGGACTAGCGGGAGGTATCAAGAGACCCAGTACTTC
>TRBJ1-6|TRBV5-4|-|-
CASSFGQGFFNSPLHF
TGTGCCAGCAGCTTTGGGCAGGGGTTTTTCAATTCACCCCTCCACTTT
>TRBJ1-1|TRBV7-2|-|TRBD1
CASSQQGASTEAFF
TGTGCCAGCAGCCAACAGGGGGCGAGCACTGAAGCTTTCTTT
>TRBJ2-2|TRBV12-5|-|TRBD2
CASGSHFAGGNTGELFF
TGTGCTAGTGGCTCCCACTTTGCGGGGGGAAACACCGGGGAGCTGTTTTTT
>TRBJ2-2|TRBV7-9|-|TRBD2
CASSLVTSGGLQNTGELFF
TGTGCCAGCAGCTTAGTAACTAGCGGGGGGCTCCAGAACACCGGGGAGCTGTTTTTT
>TRBJ1-5|TRBV4-2|-|-
CASSQSTNTGSSQHF
TGTGCCAGCAGCCAATCCACGAATACAGGTTCGTCCCAGCATTTT
>TRBJ2-4|TRBV6-5|-|-
CASSYSNLRGRIQYF
TGTGCCAGCAGTTACTCAAACCTCAGGGGAAGGATTCAGTACTTC
>TRBJ1-3|TRBV3-1/TRBV3-2|many|TRBD1
CASSHGRGQGSGRNTIYF
TGTGCCAGCAGCCATGGGAGGGGACAGGGGTCGGGTCGGAACACCATATATTTT
>TRBJ2-3|TRBV5-4|once|-
CASSLMQAPRTDTQYF
TGTGCCAGCAGCTTGATGCAGGCCCCCCGCACAGATACGCAGTATTTT
>TRBJ2-2|TRBV5-6|-|TRBD1
CASSSVQGARDGELFF
TGTGCCAGCAGCTCGGTACAGGGGGCGCGGGACGGGGAGCTGTTTTTT
>TRBJ2-1|TRBV6-5|-|-
CASLGGLSYNEQFF
TGTGCCAGTCTAGGGGGTTTGAGCTACAATGAGCAGTTCTTC
>TRBJ1-6|TRBV18|-|-
CASSGRVDSPLHF
TGTGCCAGCTCTGGGAGGGTAGACTCACCCCTCCACTTT
>TRBJ1-2|TRBV6-1|-|-
CASSEAFGGPYGYTF
TGTGCCAGCAGTGAAGCTTTTGGAGGGCCTTATGGCTACACCTTC
>TRBJ1-5|TRBV5-1|once|-
CASSLDAGHGQPQHF
TGCGCCAGCAGCTTGGATGCAGGGCACGGTCAGCCCCAGCATTTT
>TRBJ1-2|TRBV6-5|-|-
CASTPTGALIYGYTF
TGTGCCAGCACCCCGACAGGCGCTCTCATCTATGGCTACACCTTC
>TRBJ2-1|TRBV7-9|-|-
CASSYLGRGWTYNEQFF
TGTGCCAGCAGCTACCTTGGTCGGGGGTGGACCTACAATGAGCAGTTCTTC
>TRBJ2-5|TRBV11-2|once|-
CASSFGSLSGGETQYF
TGTGCCAGCAGCTTCGGGTCACTCAGCGGAGGAGAGACCCAGTACTTC
>TRBJ1-2|TRBV19|-|TRBD1
CASSYRGIFYGYTF
TGTGCCAGTAGCTACAGGGGCATTTTCTATGGCTACACCTTC